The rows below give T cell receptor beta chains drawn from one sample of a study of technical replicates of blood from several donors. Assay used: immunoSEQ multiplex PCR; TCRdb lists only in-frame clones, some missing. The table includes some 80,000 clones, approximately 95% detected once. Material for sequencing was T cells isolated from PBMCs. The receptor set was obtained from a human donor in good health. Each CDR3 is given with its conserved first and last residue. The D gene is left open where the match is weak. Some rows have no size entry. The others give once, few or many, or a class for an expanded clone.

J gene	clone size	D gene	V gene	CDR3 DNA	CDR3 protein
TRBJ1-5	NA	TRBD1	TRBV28	TGTGCCAGCACGGGAGGGACAGCCGATCAGCCCCAGCATTTT	CASTGGTADQPQHF
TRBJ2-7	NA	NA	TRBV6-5	TGTGCCAGCAGATCCCTCCGAGGGAGAGAGCAGTACTTC	CASRSLRGREQYF
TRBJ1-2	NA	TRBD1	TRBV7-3	TGTGCCAGCAGCTTAGACAGGGACGGCTATGGCTACACCTTC	CASSLDRDGYGYTF
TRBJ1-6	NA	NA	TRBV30	TGTGCCTGGATAGGGGCGAGTTCACCCCTCCACTTT	CAWIGASSPLHF
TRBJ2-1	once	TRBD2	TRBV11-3	TGTGCCAGCAGCTTAGCCTTGCGGGAGCTCCATGAGCAGTTCTTC	CASSLALRELHEQFF
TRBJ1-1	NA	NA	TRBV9	TGTGCCAGCAATACACCGAACACTGAAGCTTTCTTT	CASNTPNTEAFF
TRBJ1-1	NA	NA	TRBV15	TGTGCCACCAGCAGAGAGAGGACAGCTCTGAACACTGAAGCTTTCTTT	CATSRERTALNTEAFF
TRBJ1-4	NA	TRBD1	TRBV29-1	TGCAGCGCTAGGGACAGGGATAGCGAAAAACTGTTTTTT	CSARDRDSEKLFF
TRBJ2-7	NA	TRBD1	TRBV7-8	TGTGCCAGCAGCTTATATGGACAGGTCGGTTACGAGCAGTACTTC	CASSLYGQVGYEQYF
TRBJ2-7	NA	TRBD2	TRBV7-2	TGTGCCAGCAGCTCGTCCTTTAGCGGGATCAAGTACGAGCAGTACTTC	CASSSSFSGIKYEQYF
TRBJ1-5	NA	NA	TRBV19	TGTGCCAGTAGTATAGAATCAGCCCAGCATTTT	CASSIESAQHF
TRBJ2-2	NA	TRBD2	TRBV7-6	TGTGCCAGCAGCTTATTGGGACTAGCGGGAGGGCAGACCGGGGAGCTGTTTTTT	CASSLLGLAGGQTGELFF
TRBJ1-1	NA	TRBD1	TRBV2	TGTGCCAGCAGATGGGACAGGGGGCCTGAAGCTTTCTTT	CASRWDRGPEAFF
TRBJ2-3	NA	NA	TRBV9	TGTGCCAGCAGCGTATGGCCGACAGATACGCAGTATTTT	CASSVWPTDTQYF
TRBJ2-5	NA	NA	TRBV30	TGTGCCTGGAGTTACGACAGGAAAAGAGAGACCCAGTACTTC	CAWSYDRKRETQYF
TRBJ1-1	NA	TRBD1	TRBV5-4	TGTGCCAGCAGCTGGTCAGGGGGCGGTACTGAAGCTTTCTTT	CASSWSGGGTEAFF
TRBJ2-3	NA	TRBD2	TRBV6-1	TGTGCCAGCAGTGAAGCCTGGGGGGAGGGTTTAGCAGATACGCAGTATTTT	CASSEAWGEGLADTQYF
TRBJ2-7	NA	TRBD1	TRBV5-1	TGCGCCAGCAGCCTACCGGGACAGGGGGCGGTCGAGCAGTACTTC	CASSLPGQGAVEQYF
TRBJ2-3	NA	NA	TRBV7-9	TGTGCCAGCAGCTTAGAATCAAACACAGATACGCAGTATTTT	CASSLESNTDTQYF
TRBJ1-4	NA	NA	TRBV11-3	TGTGCCAGCAGCTTACAGGCTGAAAAACTGTTTTTT	CASSLQAEKLFF
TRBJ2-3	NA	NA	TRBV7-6	TGTGCCAGCAGCTTCCGCGGGCGGGATACGCAGTATTTT	CASSFRGRDTQYF
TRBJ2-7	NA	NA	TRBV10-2	TGCGCCAGCAGTGAGGTGGGGGGCTCCTACGAGCAGTACTTC	CASSEVGGSYEQYF
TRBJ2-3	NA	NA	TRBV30	TGTGCCTGGGTGACAGGATCTAGCACAGATACGCAGTATTTT	CAWVTGSSTDTQYF
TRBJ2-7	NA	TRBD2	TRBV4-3	TGCGCCAGCAGCCCGGGGGGGAGACAGGAGCAGTACTTC	CASSPGGRQEQYF
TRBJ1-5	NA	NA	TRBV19	TGTGCCAGTAGTATAACAGCTTTTAGCAATCAGCCCCAGCATTTT	CASSITAFSNQPQHF
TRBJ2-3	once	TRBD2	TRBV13	TGTGCCAGCAGCTTAGCGAGCGGGACTAGCACAGATACGCAGTATTTT	CASSLASGTSTDTQYF
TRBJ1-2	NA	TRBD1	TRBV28	TGTGCCAGCAGTCGGTCCGGGACAGGGCGGGGCTACACCTTC	CASSRSGTGRGYTF
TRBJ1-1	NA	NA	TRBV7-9	TGTGCCAGCAGCTTAGCCGGACTTCCCCACACTGAAGCTTTCTTT	CASSLAGLPHTEAFF
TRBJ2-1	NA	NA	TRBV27	TGTGCCAGCAGTTTTCTTTTAGGACAGAGCTCCTACAATGAGCAGTTCTTC	CASSFLLGQSSYNEQFF
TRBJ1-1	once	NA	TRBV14	TGTGCCAGCAGCCCGATGGCCCAATCGAACACTGAAGCTTTCTTT	CASSPMAQSNTEAFF
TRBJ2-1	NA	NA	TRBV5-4	TGTGCCAGCAGCTTTTCGGGTTCCTACAATGAGCAGTTCTTC	CASSFSGSYNEQFF
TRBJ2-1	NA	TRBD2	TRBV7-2	TGTGCCAGCAGCTTATCCGGGAGGATTGAGCAGTTCTTC	CASSLSGRIEQFF
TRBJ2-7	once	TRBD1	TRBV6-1	TGTGCCAGCAAAGCCGAGTTCAGGGACAGCGAGCAGTACTTC	CASKAEFRDSEQYF
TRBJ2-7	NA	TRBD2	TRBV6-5	TGTGCCGCCGGACTAGCGGGGTCCTACGAGCAGTACTTC	CAAGLAGSYEQYF
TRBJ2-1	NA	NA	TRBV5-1	TGCGCCAGCAGGAGGCTAGCGAATTCTCTCAATGAGCAGTTCTTC	CASRRLANSLNEQFF
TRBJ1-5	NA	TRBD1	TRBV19	TGTGCCAGTAGGGCGGGACAGGGATATAGCAATCAGCCCCAGCATTTT	CASRAGQGYSNQPQHF
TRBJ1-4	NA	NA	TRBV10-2	TGCGCCAGCAGTGGGCAGGGATATGAAAAACTGTTTTTT	CASSGQGYEKLFF
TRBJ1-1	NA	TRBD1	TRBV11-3	TGTGCCAGCAGCTTAGTCCCTGGACAGGGTTGGTACACTGAAGCTTTCTTT	CASSLVPGQGWYTEAFF
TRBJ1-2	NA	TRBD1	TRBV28	TGTGCCAGCAGTCCCGGGACAGGGTGGAGGCCATTTGTTTATGGCTACACCTTC	CASSPGTGWRPFVYGYTF
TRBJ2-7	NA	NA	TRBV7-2	TGTGCCAGCAGCCCACGGGGGTCGAGCTCCTACGAGCAGTACTTC	CASSPRGSSSYEQYF
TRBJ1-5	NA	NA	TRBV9	TGTGCCAGCAGCGTTGGGGGGGAGTATCAGCCCCAGCATTTT	CASSVGGEYQPQHF
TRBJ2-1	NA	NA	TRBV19	TGTGCCAGTAACGCGGGAGTTGAGAGGGGGGAGCAGTTCTTC	CASNAGVERGEQFF
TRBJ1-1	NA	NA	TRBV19	TGTGCCAGTGGACACAGGGTTAGGACTTTCTTT	CASGHRVRTFF
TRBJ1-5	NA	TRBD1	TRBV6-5	TGTGCCGCCTCGACAGGGGAGAATCAGCCCCAGCATTTT	CAASTGENQPQHF
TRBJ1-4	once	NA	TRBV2	TGTGCCAGCAGCGACTTGCTCCAGGGGTATGGTGAAAAACTGTTTTTT	CASSDLLQGYGEKLFF
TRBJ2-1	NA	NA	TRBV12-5	TGTGCTAGTGGTTTGGTTGACATAATTAGCGGTGAGCAGTTCTTC	CASGLVDIISGEQFF
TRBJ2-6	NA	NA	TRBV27	TGTGCCAGCAGACATATACAGGGTTCTGGGGCCAACGTCCTGACTTTC	CASRHIQGSGANVLTF
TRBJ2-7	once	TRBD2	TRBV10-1	TGCGCCAGCACCCCTAGCGGGATCTCGACCGAGCAGTACTTC	CASTPSGISTEQYF
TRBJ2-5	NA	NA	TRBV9	TGTGCCAGCAGCGTAACTTCTCGAATGGAGACCCAGTACTTC	CASSVTSRMETQYF
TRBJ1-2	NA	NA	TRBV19	TGTGCCAGTAGTAGGGGCCTAGGGGATGGCTACACCTTC	CASSRGLGDGYTF
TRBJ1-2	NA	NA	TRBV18	TGTGCCAGCTCACCACAGGACATTGCATTCTATGGCTACACCTTC	CASSPQDIAFYGYTF
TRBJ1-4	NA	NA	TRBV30	TGTGCCTGGAGTGTACTGTCAGGGACTAATGAAAAACTGTTTTTT	CAWSVLSGTNEKLFF
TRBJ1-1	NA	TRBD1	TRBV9	TGTGCCAGCAGCGAGGGGGCCGCCGACACTGAAGCTTTCTTT	CASSEGAADTEAFF
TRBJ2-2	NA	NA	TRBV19	TGTGCCAGTAGTATTCAGGGGAACACCGGGGAGCTGTTTTTT	CASSIQGNTGELFF
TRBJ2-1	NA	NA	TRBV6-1	TGTGCCAGTGTCGTGGGGAGCTCCTACAATGAGCAGTTCTTC	CASVVGSSYNEQFF